This TCR beta chain was sequenced in a study of tumor-infiltrating lymphocytes in primary liver carcinoma. Study details: The patient group consisted of men and women aged 30 to 69 years. General observations from the study: Just around 7.5-25% of top clones spanned all five tumor regions.

Co-extraction yielded RNA and DNA from 20-30 mg of unsorted bulk tissue. In its sample, this clonotype was seen many times. As yet, its antigen is unknown. Trimming cost V 0 bases and J 5 bases, with 13 bases left between them. This CDR3 is 15 amino acids long. Per the germline V gene, CDR1 is SEHNR and CDR2 is FQNEAQ (reference sequence). Total RNA amounting to 500 ng was the source from which TCR beta cDNA was made with a constant-region primer. Investigators got TCR beta libraries out of three nested multiplex PCR rounds, done with slightly modified ARM-PCR. Investigators reported that the first two PCR rounds, at approximately 11 cycles each, used TRBV1-TRBV30 forward primers with a C-beta reverse primer. TCRdb reprocessed the multiplex PCR reads via MiXCR and lists one record per CDR3 protein. The repertoire holds about 60,000 distinct CDR3 sequences, with around 69% as singletons.

Sequencing was performed on liver tumor tissue from sampling region 4. Regarding subset: tumor region T4, right-lateral pole. The sequence derives from a man aged 35-49 years with primary liver carcinoma and hepatitis B virus infection. J is TRBJ2-5 and V is TRBV7-9; D uncertain. The CDR3 protein is CASSLALDNLETQYF. The CDR3 DNA sequence: TGTGCCAGCAGCTTAGCTTTAGATAATCTGGAGACCCAGTACTTC.